These 30 T cell receptor beta chains were sequenced from one sample in a study of blood T cell repertoires in COVID-19. Produced via immunoSEQ multiplex PCR; TCRdb's table is partial and in-frame only. This sample has 220,000 or so clones, with around nine tenths found just once. Sequenced input: peripheral blood. The receptors stem from a man between 60 and 70 years old who had recovered from COVID-19.

This rearrangement joins TRBV6-6 to TRBJ2-7; 10 nucleotides agree with TRBD2. The germline V gene encodes CDR1 MNHNY and CDR2 SVGAGI (reference sequence). With 2 bases clipped from V and 4 bases from J, the junction kept 5 bases outside the gene matches. This CDR3 comprises 15 residues. The CDR3 DNA sequence: TGTGCCAGCAGTTACGCCCTAGCGGGAGTGTACGAGCAGTACTTC. The encoded protein is CASSYALAGVYEQYF.

This clone was detected once. This chain links TRBV24-1 with TRBJ1-4; TRBD1 matches 8 bases. This CDR3 contains 13 residues. Trimming removed 6 bases from V and 6 bases from J; junction bases left unmatched: 2. Germline-derived CDR1 and CDR2 are KGHDR and SFDVKD. The CDR3 nucleotides are TGTGCCACCAGTCCCAGGGGGCATGAAAAACTGTTTTTT. It yields the protein CATSPRGHEKLFF.

This clone turned up a few times. The chain joins TRBV7-9 to TRBJ1-1, with D unresolved. CDR1 and CDR2 from the germline V gene are SEHNR and FQNEAQ (reference sequence). With 5 bases removed from V and 0 bases from J, the gap between germline ends came to 10 bases. The CDR3 is 14 residues long. CDR3 region: CASSRGQLNTEAFF. As DNA, the CDR3 is TGTGCCAGCAGCCGCGGTCAGCTGAACACTGAAGCTTTCTTT.

The V gene is TRBV3-1 (or the pseudogene TRBV3-2), the J gene TRBJ1-2; 7 bases are a match to TRBD1. Trimming cost V 6 bases and J 6 bases; bases outside gene matches: 7. Germline CDR1 reads LGHDT; CDR2 reads YNNKEL (reference sequence). This CDR3 is 13 amino acids long. The CDR3 reads CASRPPTGNGYTF. CDR3 nucleotide sequence: TGTGCCAGCAGACCCCCGACAGGGAATGGCTACACCTTC.

As DNA, the CDR3 is TGTGCCAGCAGCTTATCCCCCCTTTACGAGCAGTACTTC. Amino acids: CASSLSPLYEQYF. The gene calls are TRBV7-3 and TRBJ2-7, with D uncertain. The CDR3 sequence is 13 residues long. Germline lookup yields CDR1 SGHTA and CDR2 FQGTGA. V shed 2 bases and J shed 4 bases, with 9 bases lying between them.

The rearrangement joins TRBV15 to TRBJ1-5, with D tentatively TRBD1 (5 bases). V shed 0 bases and J shed 4 bases, with 7 bases lying between them. The CDR3 runs to 14 residues. Per germline, CDR1 LNHNV and CDR2 YYDKDF (reference sequence). CDR3 residues: CATSRDPGNQPQHF. CDR3 coding DNA: TGTGCCACCAGCAGAGATCCAGGGAATCAGCCCCAGCATTTT.

This clone was seen just once. The V and J genes are TRBV10-1 and TRBJ2-1; D perhaps matches TRBD1 (5 bases). Germline CDR1 is WNHNN and CDR2 is SYGVQD (reference sequence). V lost 9 bases and J lost 4, with 19 bases in between. The CDR3 spans 15 residues. DNA for the CDR3: TGCGCCAGGGACCGTAAGGCAGGGCAGTACAATGAGCAGTTCTTC. Its translation: CARDRKAGQYNEQFF.

V and J are TRBV5-1 and TRBJ2-7, with a possible D match to TRBD1 (6 bases). The CDR3 contains 17 residues. Germline CDR1 reads SGHRS; CDR2 reads YFSETQ. Trimming left V 6 bases short and J 0 bases short, with 22 bases between. The CDR3 DNA reads as TGCGCCAGCACACGCGGACTTACAGGGTCCGGCTCCTACGAGCAGTACTTC. This codes for CASTRGLTGSGSYEQYF.

This clone has just one count. The chain joins TRBV23-1 to TRBJ2-3; D is unclear. TRBV23-1 is known as an ORF, though its function is uncertain. V dropped 0 bases and J dropped 2 bases, with 21 bases sitting between them. This CDR3 has 19 amino acids. CDR3 nucleotide sequence: TGCGCCAGCAGTCAATCGAGGTTCTCTGGCATTCCCTACACAGATACGCAGTATTTT. This translates into CASSQSRFSGIPYTDTQYF.

The rearrangement links TRBV7-9 to TRBJ2-3, with D perhaps matching TRBD2 (5 bases). Deletions cut 3 bases from V and 8 bases from J, with 18 bases between. This CDR3 region has 15 residues. The germline V gene encodes CDR1 SEHNR and CDR2 FQNEAQ (reference sequence). The CDR3 loop is CASSFMQIAFSTQYF. The DNA of the CDR3 is TGTGCCAGCAGCTTCATGCAGATAGCGTTTAGTACGCAGTATTTT.

The chain employs TRBV5-5 and TRBJ2-7; the D is unclear. In germline, CDR1 is SGHKS, CDR2 YYEKEE (reference sequence). V dropped 4 bases and J dropped 2 bases, with 7 bases sitting between them. This CDR3 region has 12 residues. CDR3 nucleotides: TGTGCCAGCAGCCAAACTACCTACGAGCAGTACTTC. This sequence encodes CASSQTTYEQYF.

V usage is TRBV30 and J usage is TRBJ1-6; tentative D call: TRBD1 (5 bases). This CDR3 is built from 18 residues. Per the germline V gene, CDR1 is GTSNPN and CDR2 is SVGIG (reference sequence). V lost 0 bases, J lost 2 bases, and 17 bases lay in between. The chain's CDR3 is CAWSVRPAGSTYNSPLHF. The CDR3 DNA follows: TGTGCCTGGAGTGTAAGGCCCGCAGGGTCGACCTATAATTCACCCCTCCACTTT.

The chain employs TRBV29-1 and TRBJ2-7; 7 bases fit TRBD1. CDR3 size: 13 residues. V shed 6 bases, J shed 9 bases, and the junction held 14 bases outside the gene matches. Germline V gene sequence: CDR1 SQVTM, CDR2 ANQGSEA. The CDR3: CSVRQGLGDGQYF. As DNA, the CDR3 is TGCAGCGTCCGACAGGGCCTAGGCGACGGGCAGTACTTC.

The rearrangement uses TRBV11-2 and TRBJ2-5; D unclear. V dropped 0 bases and J dropped 4 bases, with 6 bases sitting between them. The CDR3 has 13 residues. CDR1 and CDR2 from the germline V gene are SGHAT and FQNNGV. In nucleotides, the CDR3 is TGTGCCAGCAGCTTAGACTTCCGAGAGACCCAGTACTTC. It specifies CASSLDFRETQYF.

CDR3 bases: TGTGCCAGCAGCTTGGGAACAGGGTCCACCGGGGAGCTGTTTTTT. Its translation: CASSLGTGSTGELFF. The chain employs TRBV7-3 and TRBJ2-2; tentatively, D is TRBD1 (6 bases). The germline gives CDR1 SGHTA, CDR2 FQGTGA. Trimming left V 3 bases short and J 4 bases short, with 12 bases between. The CDR3 contains 15 residues.

The chain couples TRBV5-1 to TRBJ2-2, with 7 bases identical to TRBD2. Trimming at V came to 4 bases and at J to 3 bases, leaving 9 bases not matched to a gene. CDR1 SGHRS and CDR2 YFSETQ come from the germline V gene. This CDR3 is 16 amino acids long. The CDR3: CASSGAGVSYTGELFF. In DNA form, the CDR3 reads TGCGCCAGCAGCGGTGCGGGGGTCTCCTACACCGGGGAGCTGTTTTTT.

The V gene is TRBV5-6, the J gene TRBJ1-1, with TRBD1 matching over 7 bases. The CDR3 loop spans 15 amino acids. Germline V lookup: CDR1 SGHDT, CDR2 YYEEEE. V was clipped by 4 bases and J by 7 bases; unmatched bases: 13. DNA of the CDR3: TGTGCCAGCAGCCCAATCCAGACAGGGCGGGATGAAGCTTTCTTT. Residues: CASSPIQTGRDEAFF.

J is TRBJ1-3 and V is TRBV27; 9 positions agree with TRBD1. The CDR3 sequence is 15 residues long. Germline loops: CDR1 MNHEY, CDR2 SMNVEV (reference sequence). The J segment lost 1 base and the V segment lost 7 bases, leaving 5 bases of the junction unmatched. DNA for the CDR3: TGTGCCAGCAATCTGGGACAGGGATCTGGAAACACCATATATTTT. As protein: CASNLGQGSGNTIYF.

The V call is TRBV6-1, the J call TRBJ2-1, with 8 bases matching TRBD1. The germline CDR1 and CDR2 sequences are MNHNS and SASEGT. The V and J ends lost 2 bases and 3 bases, in that order; junction bases with no gene match: 6. This CDR3 is built from 16 residues. CDR3 amino acids: CASSEFRTGNYNEQFF. CDR3 DNA: TGTGCCAGCAGTGAATTTCGGACAGGGAACTACAATGAGCAGTTCTTC.

The V call is TRBV3-1 (or the pseudogene TRBV3-2), the J call TRBJ2-6, with D possibly TRBD1 on 6 matching bases. The CDR3 length is 18 residues. V dropped 6 bases and J dropped 2 bases, with 20 bases sitting between them. CDR1 LGHDT and CDR2 YNNKEL come from the germline V gene (reference sequence). CDR3 residues: CASSPTGNSFAGANVLTF. CDR3 nucleotide sequence: TGTGCCAGCAGTCCTACAGGGAACTCCTTTGCTGGGGCCAACGTCCTGACTTTC.

The genes are TRBV11-3 and TRBJ2-3; tentatively, D is TRBD1 (5 bases). This CDR3 spans 15 amino acids. V was cut by 2 bases and J by 3 bases, with 12 bases left in between. Germline CDR1 SGHNT, CDR2 YENEEA. For the CDR3, the DNA is TGTGCCAGCAGCTTATCGCAGGGAAGGACAGATACGCAGTATTTT. This encodes CASSLSQGRTDTQYF.

The chain carries TRBV12-3 or TRBV12-4 and TRBJ1-1; maybe TRBD1 (6 bases). There are 13 residues in the CDR3. V gave up 5 bases and J gave up 2 bases, with 9 bases separating them. The CDR3 loop reads CASSLQGNTEAFF. The CDR3 DNA is TGTGCCAGCAGTCTACAGGGTAACACTGAAGCTTTCTTT.

This chain joins TRBV9 and TRBJ1-5; 11 nucleotides match TRBD1. Looked up from germline, CDR1 is SGDLS and CDR2 is YYNGEE. The CDR3 extends over 15 amino acids. The ends lost 2 bases at V and 3 bases at J; junction bases unmatched: 1. CDR3 residues: CASSVGQGANQPQHF. The CDR3 DNA reads TGTGCCAGCAGCGTCGGACAGGGGGCCAATCAGCCCCAGCATTTT. The full variable domain, rest sourced from reference TRBV9 and TRBJ1-5, is DSGVTQTPKHLITATGQRVTLRCSPRSGDLSVYWYQQSLDQGLQFLIQYYNGEERAKGNILERFSAQQFPDLHSELNLSSLELGDSALYFCASSVGQGANQPQHFGDGTRLSIL.

The J gene is TRBJ1-1, the V gene TRBV6-2 or TRBV6-3, with D possibly matching TRBD1 (5 bases). The CDR3 consists of 12 residues. The V gene lost 0 bases and the J gene lost 10 bases, with 9 bases spanning the gap. Germline lookup yields CDR1 MNHEY and CDR2 SVGEGT. In DNA, the CDR3 is TGTGCCAGCAGTTACTCTACAGGTCGAGCTTTCTTT. This encodes CASSYSTGRAFF.

V usage is TRBV10-3 and J usage is TRBJ2-7; 10 nucleotides match TRBD1. Germline V gene data show CDR1 as ENHRY and CDR2 as SYGVKD. V lost 6 bases, J lost 5 bases, and 4 bases stayed unmatched. The CDR3 is 13 amino acids. The CDR3 loop reads CAIRGTGDHEQYF. In DNA form, the CDR3 reads TGTGCCATCAGGGGGACAGGGGACCACGAGCAGTACTTC.

This clone was recorded once. The gene calls are TRBV2 and TRBJ1-5, with D tentatively TRBD1 (5 bases). The germline V and J ends were trimmed by 3 bases and 11 bases, with 20 bases remaining between them. This CDR3 is 15 amino acids long. The germline CDR1 and CDR2 sequences are SNHLY and FYNNEI. CDR3 amino acids: CASSDVGARVSSQHF. CDR3 bases: TGTGCCAGCAGTGACGTCGGTGCCAGGGTCTCGTCCCAGCATTTT.

V and J are TRBV5-1 and TRBJ2-7; TRBD1 aligns across 9 bases. J was trimmed by 2 bases and V by 3 bases; bases with no gene match: 9. This CDR3 contains 16 residues. Germline CDR1 reads SGHRS; CDR2 reads YFSETQ. CDR3 region: CASSSIPGTGTYEQYF. For the CDR3, the DNA is TGCGCCAGCAGCTCAATTCCCGGGACAGGGACCTACGAGCAGTACTTC.

The genes are TRBV6-2 or TRBV6-3 and TRBJ1-2; 7 nucleotides line up with TRBD1. Germline CDR1 MNHEY, CDR2 SVGEGT. The V and J ends lost 6 bases and 2 bases, in that order; junction bases with no gene match: 12. The CDR3 contains 16 residues. The CDR3 protein is CASSPITLGQNYGYTF. The CDR3 coding sequence is TGTGCCAGCAGCCCTATAACGTTGGGACAGAACTATGGCTACACCTTC.

The chain joins TRBV27 to TRBJ1-1; D is uncertain. The CDR3 is 13 amino acids. The V and J ends lost 1 base and 6 bases respectively, with 9 bases between them. Germline CDR1 reads MNHEY; CDR2 reads SMNVEV (reference sequence). The CDR3 loop is CASSLFFQAEAFF. CDR3 in DNA: TGTGCCAGCAGTTTATTTTTCCAGGCTGAAGCTTTCTTT.

This clone was recorded only once. The rearrangement links TRBV30 to TRBJ2-5; no reliable D call. From germline, CDR1 is GTSNPN and CDR2 SVGIG (reference sequence). V was pared by 2 bases and J by 5 bases, with 15 bases between. CDR3 size: 14 residues. The DNA for the CDR3 is TGTGCCTGGAGTACCGCGCTGCCCAAGGAGACCCAGTACTTC. Translated: CAWSTALPKETQYF.